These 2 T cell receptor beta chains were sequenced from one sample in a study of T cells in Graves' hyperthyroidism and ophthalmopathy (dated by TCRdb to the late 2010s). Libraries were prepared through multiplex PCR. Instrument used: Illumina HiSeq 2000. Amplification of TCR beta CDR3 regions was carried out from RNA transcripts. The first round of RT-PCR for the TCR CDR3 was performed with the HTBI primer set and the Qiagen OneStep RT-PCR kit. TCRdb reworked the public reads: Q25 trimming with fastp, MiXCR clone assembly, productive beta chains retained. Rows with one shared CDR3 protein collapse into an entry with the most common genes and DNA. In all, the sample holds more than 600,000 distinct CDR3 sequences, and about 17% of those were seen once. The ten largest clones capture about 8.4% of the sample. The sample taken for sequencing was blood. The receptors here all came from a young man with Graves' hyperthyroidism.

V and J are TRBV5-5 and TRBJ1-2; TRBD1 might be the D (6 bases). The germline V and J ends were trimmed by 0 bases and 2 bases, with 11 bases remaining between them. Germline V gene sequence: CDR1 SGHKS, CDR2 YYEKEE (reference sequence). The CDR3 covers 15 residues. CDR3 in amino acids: CASSLVVQGNYGYTF. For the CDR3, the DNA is TGTGCCAGCAGCTTGGTGGTCCAGGGGAACTATGGCTACACCTTC.

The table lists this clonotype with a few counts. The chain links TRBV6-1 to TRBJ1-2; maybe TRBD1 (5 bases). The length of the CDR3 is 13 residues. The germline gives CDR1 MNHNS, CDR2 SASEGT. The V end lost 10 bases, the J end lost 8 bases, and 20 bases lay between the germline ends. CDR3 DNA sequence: TGTGCCACTAAGGGAGACCTCCGGGGCGGCTACACCTTC. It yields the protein CATKGDLRGGYTF.